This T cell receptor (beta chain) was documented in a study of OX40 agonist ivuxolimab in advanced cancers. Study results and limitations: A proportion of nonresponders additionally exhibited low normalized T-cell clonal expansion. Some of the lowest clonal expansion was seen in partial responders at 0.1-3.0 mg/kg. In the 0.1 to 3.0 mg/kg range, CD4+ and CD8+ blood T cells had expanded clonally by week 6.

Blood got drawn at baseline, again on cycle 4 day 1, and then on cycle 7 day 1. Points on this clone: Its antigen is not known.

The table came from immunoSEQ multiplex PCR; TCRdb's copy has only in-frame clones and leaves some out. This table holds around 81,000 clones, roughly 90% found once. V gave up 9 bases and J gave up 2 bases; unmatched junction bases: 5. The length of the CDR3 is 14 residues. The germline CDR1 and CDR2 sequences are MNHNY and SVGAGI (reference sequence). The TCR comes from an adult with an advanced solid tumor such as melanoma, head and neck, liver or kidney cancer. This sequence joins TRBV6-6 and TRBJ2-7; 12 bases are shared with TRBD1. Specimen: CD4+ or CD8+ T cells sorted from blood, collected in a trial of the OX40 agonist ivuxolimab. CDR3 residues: CASHRDRGPYEQYF. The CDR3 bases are TGTGCCAGTCACCGGGACAGGGGGCCCTACGAGCAGTACTTC.